This T cell receptor beta chain was recorded in a study of T cell changes during pregnancy in multiple sclerosis. This table comes from immunoSEQ multiplex PCR, and its TCRdb copy is limited to in-frame clones, with some not included. The table shows over 50,000 clones, with 90% to 95% occurring only once. Germline assignment: CDR1 SQVTM and CDR2 ANQGSEA. With 1 base clipped from V and 6 bases from J, the junction kept 11 bases outside the gene matches. The CDR3 is made up of 16 amino acids. Specimen: peripheral blood, collected in the second trimester of pregnancy. The TCR originated in a female donor with multiple sclerosis, enrolled in a pregnancy study. The chain recombines TRBV29-1 with TRBJ2-1, with 8 bases that match TRBD1. The CDR3 DNA is TGCAGCGTTGAAGGCCTGGGGCAGGGGGCGCCCAATGAGCAGTTCTTC. Translation gives CSVEGLGQGAPNEQFF.